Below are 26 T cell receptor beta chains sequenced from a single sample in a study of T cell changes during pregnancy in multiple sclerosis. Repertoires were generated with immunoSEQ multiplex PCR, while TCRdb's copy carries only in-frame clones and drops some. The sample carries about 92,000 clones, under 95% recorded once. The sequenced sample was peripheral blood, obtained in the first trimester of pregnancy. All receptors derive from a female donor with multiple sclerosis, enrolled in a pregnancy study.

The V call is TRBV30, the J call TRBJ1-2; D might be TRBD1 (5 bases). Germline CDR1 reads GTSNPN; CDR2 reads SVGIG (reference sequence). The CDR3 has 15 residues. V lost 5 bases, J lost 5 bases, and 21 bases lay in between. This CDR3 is CAWDPGLRRSYGYTF. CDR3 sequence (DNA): TGTGCCTGGGACCCGGGACTGAGACGAAGTTATGGCTACACCTTC.

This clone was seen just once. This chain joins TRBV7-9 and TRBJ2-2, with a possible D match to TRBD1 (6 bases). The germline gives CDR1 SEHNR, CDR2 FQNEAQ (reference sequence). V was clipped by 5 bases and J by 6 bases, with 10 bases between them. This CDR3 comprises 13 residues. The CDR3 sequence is CASSEQGSGELFF. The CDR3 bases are TGTGCCAGCAGCGAACAGGGATCCGGGGAGCTGTTTTTT.

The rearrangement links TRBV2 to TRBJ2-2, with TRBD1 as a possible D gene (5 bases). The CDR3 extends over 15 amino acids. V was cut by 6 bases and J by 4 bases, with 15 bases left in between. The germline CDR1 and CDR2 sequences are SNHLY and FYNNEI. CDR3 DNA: TGTGCCAGCAGACGACAGTACTTAGGCACCGGGGAGCTGTTTTTT. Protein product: CASRRQYLGTGELFF.

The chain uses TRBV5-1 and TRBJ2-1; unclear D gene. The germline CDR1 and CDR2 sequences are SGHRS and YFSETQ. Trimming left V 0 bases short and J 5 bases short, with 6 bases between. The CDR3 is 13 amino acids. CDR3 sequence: CASSLAPDNEQFF. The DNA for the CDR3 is TGCGCCAGCAGCTTGGCCCCGGACAATGAGCAGTTCTTC.

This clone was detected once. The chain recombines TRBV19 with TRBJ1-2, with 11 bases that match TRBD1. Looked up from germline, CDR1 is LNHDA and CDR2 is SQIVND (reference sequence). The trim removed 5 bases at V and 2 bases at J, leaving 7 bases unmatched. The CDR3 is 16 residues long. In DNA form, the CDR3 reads TGTGCCAGTAGTCCTCGGGACAGGGGGGGGAACTATGGCTACACCTTC. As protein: CASSPRDRGGNYGYTF.

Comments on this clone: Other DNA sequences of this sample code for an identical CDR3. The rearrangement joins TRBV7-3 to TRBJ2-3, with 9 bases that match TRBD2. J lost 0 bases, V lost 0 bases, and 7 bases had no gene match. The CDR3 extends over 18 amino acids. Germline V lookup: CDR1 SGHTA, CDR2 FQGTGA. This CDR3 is CASSLTAGGGGSTDTQYF. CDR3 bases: TGTGCCAGCAGCTTAACGGCGGGAGGGGGCGGTAGCACAGATACGCAGTATTTT.

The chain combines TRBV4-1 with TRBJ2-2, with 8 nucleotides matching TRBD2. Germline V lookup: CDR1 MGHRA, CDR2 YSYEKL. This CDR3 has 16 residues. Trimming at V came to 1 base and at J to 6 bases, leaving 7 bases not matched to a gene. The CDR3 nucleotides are TGCGCCAGCAGCCAAGCTTTGGGACTAGATCCCGGGGAGCTGTTTTTT. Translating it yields CASSQALGLDPGELFF.

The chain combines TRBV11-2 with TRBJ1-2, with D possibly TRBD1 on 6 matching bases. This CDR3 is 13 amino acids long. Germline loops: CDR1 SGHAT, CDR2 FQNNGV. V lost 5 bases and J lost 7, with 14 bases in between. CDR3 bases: TGTGCCAGCAGCCAAAAACCCAGGGGTGGCTACACCTTC. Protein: CASSQKPRGGYTF.

CDR3 DNA sequence: TGTGCCAGCAGCTTGGCGAGGGGGACCTACGAGCAGTACTTC. Protein sequence: CASSLARGTYEQYF. This chain links TRBV5-4 with TRBJ2-7, with D perhaps TRBD1 (6 bases). This CDR3 contains 14 residues. Germline values: CDR1 SGHNT, CDR2 YYREEE (reference sequence). The V end was cut by 0 bases, the J end by 2 bases, with 9 bases between.

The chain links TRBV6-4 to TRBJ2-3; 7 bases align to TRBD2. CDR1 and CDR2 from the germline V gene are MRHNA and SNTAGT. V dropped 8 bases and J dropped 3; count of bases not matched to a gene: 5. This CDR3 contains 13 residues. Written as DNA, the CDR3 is TGTGCCAGCTCGCGGGAGTTGACAGATACGCAGTATTTT. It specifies CASSRELTDTQYF.

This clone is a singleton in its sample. As DNA, the CDR3 is TGTGCCTGGAGTGGACTAGCGTCGTTCAATGAGCAGTTCTTC. Its protein product is CAWSGLASFNEQFF. The chain uses TRBV30 and TRBJ2-1; 8 bases agree with TRBD2. V trimming: 1 base; J trimming: 6 bases; junction bases outside the gene matches: 5. The CDR3 runs to 14 residues. CDR1 and CDR2 (germline): GTSNPN, SVGIG (reference sequence). Supplemented by reference TRBV30 and TRBJ2-1, the full variable domain reads SQTIHQWPATLVQPVGSPLSLECTVEGTSNPNLYWYRQAAGRGLQLLFYSVGIGQISSEVPQNLSASRPQDRQFILSSKKLLLSDSGFYLCAWSGLASFNEQFFGPGTRLTVL.

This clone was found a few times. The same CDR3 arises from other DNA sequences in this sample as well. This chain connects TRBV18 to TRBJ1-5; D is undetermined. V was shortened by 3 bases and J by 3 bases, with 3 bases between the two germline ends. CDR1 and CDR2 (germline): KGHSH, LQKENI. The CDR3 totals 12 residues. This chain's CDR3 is CASSPYNQPQHF. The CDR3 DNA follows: TGTGCCAGCTCACCTTACAATCAGCCCCAGCATTTT. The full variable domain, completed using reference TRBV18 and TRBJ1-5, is NAGVMQNPRHLVRRRGQEARLRCSPMKGHSHVYWYRQLPEEGLKFMVYLQKENIIDESGMPKERFSAEFPKEGPSILRIQQVVRGDSAAYFCASSPYNQPQHFGDGTRLSIL.

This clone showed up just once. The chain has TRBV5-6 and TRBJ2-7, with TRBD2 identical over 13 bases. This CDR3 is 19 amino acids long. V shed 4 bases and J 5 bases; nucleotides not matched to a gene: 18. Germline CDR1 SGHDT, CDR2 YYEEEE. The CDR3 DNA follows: TGTGCCAGCAGCCTGCGCACTAGCGGGGGGGGTTTGGGGGTCCACGAGCAGTACTTC. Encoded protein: CASSLRTSGGGLGVHEQYF.

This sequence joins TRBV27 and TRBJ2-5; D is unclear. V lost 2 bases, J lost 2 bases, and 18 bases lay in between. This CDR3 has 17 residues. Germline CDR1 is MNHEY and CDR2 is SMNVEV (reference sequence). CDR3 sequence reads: CASSLGPPTSFQETQYF. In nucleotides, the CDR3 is TGTGCCAGCAGTTTAGGTCCCCCTACCTCCTTTCAAGAGACCCAGTACTTC.

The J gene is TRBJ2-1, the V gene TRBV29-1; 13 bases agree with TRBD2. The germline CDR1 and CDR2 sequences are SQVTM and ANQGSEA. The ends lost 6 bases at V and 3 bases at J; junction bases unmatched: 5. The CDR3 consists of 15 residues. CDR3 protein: CSVRGTSGNYNEQFF. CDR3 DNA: TGCAGCGTCCGGGGGACTAGCGGGAACTACAATGAGCAGTTCTTC.

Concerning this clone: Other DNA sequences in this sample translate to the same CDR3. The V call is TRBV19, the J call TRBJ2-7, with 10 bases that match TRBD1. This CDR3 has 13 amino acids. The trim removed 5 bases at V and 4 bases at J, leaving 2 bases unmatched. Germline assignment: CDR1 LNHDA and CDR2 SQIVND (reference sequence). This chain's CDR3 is CASSAGQGYEQYF. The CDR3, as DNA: TGTGCCAGTAGTGCGGGACAGGGGTACGAGCAGTACTTC. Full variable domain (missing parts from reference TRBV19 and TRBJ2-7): DGGITQSPKYLFRKEGQNVTLSCEQNLNHDAMYWYRQDPGQGLRLIYYSQIVNDFQKGDIAEGYSVSREKKESFPLTVTSAQKNPTAFYLCASSAGQGYEQYFGPGTRLTVT.

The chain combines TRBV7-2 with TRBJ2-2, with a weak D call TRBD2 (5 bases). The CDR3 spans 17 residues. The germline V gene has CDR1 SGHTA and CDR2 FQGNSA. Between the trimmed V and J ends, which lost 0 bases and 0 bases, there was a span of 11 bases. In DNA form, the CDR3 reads TGTGCCAGCAGCTTAGCAAGGAAGCGGTCGAACACCGGGGAGCTGTTTTTT. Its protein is CASSLARKRSNTGELFF.

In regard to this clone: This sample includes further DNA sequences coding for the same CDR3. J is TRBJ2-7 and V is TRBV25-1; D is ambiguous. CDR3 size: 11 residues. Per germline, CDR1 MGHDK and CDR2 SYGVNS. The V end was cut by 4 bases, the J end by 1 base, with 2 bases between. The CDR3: CASSASYEQYF. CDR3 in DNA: TGTGCCAGCAGTGCATCCTACGAGCAGTACTTC.

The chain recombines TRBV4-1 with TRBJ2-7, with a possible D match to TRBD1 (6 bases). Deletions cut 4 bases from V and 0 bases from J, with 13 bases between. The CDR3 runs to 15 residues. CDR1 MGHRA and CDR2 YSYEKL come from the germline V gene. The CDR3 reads CASSLRRDTSYEQYF. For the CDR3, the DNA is TGCGCCAGCAGCCTCCGTCGGGACACCTCCTACGAGCAGTACTTC.

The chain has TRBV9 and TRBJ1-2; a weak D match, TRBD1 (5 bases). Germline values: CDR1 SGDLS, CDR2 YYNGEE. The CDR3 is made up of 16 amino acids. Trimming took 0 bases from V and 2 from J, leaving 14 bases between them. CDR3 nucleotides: TGTGCCAGCAGCGTAGGACGAGCAGGGAAAAACTATGGCTACACCTTC. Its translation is CASSVGRAGKNYGYTF.

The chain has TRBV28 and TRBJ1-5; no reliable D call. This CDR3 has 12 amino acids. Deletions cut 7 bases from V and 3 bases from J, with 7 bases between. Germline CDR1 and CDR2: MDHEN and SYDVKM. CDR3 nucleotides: TGTGCCAGCAAAGCTCTCAATCAGCCCCAGCATTTT. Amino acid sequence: CASKALNQPQHF. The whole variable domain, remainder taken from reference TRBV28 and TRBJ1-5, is DVKVTQSSRYLVKRTGEKVFLECVQDMDHENMFWYRQDPGLGLRLIYFSYDVKMKEKGDIPEGYSVSREKKERFSLILESASTNQTSMYLCASKALNQPQHFGDGTRLSIL.

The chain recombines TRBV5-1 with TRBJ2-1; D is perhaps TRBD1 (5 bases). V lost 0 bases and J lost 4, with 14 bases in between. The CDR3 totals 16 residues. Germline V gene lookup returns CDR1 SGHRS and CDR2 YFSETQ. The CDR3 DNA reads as TGCGCCAGCAGCTTGGGAAGGGGTACCCGATACAATGAGCAGTTCTTC. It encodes CASSLGRGTRYNEQFF. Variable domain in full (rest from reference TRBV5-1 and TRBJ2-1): KAGVTQTPRYLIKTRGQQVTLSCSPISGHRSVSWYQQTPGQGLQFLFEYFSETQRNKGNFPGRFSGRQFSNSRSEMNVSTLELGDSALYLCASSLGRGTRYNEQFFGPGTRLTVL.

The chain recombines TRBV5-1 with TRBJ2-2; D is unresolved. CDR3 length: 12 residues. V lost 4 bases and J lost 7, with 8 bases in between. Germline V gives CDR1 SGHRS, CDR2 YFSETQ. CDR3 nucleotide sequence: TGCGCCAGCAGCATGGCGGTCGGGGAGCTGTTTTTT. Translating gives CASSMAVGELFF.

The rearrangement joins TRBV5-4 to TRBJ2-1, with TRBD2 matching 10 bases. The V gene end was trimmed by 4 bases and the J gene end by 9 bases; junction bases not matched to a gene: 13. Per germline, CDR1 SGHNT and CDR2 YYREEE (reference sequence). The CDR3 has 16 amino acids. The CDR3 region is CASSQSPAGGPGEQFF. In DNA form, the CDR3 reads TGTGCCAGCAGCCAAAGTCCAGCGGGAGGGCCAGGTGAGCAGTTCTTC.

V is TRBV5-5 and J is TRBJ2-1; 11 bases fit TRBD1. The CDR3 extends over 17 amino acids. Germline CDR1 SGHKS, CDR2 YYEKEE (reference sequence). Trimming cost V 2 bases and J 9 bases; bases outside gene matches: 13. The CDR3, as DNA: TGTGCCAGCAGCTTTCTGGGCCGGACAGGGGGCCAGATTGAGCAGTTCTTC. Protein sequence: CASSFLGRTGGQIEQFF.

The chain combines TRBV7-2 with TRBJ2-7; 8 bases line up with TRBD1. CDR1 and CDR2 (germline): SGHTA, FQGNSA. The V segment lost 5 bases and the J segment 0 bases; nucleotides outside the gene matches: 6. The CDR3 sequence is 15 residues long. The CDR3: CASSRRGLGSYEQYF. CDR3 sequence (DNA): TGTGCCAGCAGCCGCAGGGGGCTCGGCTCCTACGAGCAGTACTTC.